This T cell receptor (beta chain) was recovered during a study of T cells in Graves' hyperthyroidism and ophthalmopathy. This clonotype was observed many times. The germline V gene has CDR1 MNHEY and CDR2 SVGEGT. Trimming removed 6 bases at V and 7 bases at J, with 16 bases between. This CDR3 spans 14 amino acids. TCR beta CDR3 sequences were amplified from RNA transcripts. When the TCR CDR3 underwent first-round RT-PCR, the HTBI primer set was used. TCRdb fed the multiplex PCR reads into MiXCR, producing one record per CDR3 protein. The sample records hundreds of thousands of distinct CDR3 sequences, over 15% being singletons.

The V call is TRBV6-2 or TRBV6-3, the J call TRBJ2-1; tentatively, D is TRBD1 (6 bases). Sequencing input: blood. This sequence was found in a woman in her late teens or twenties with Graves' hyperthyroidism. The CDR3 spells CASRTPGVRNEQFF. The CDR3 nucleotides read TGTGCCAGCAGGACCCCAGGGGTCAGGAATGAGCAGTTCTTC.